Listed below are T cell receptor beta chains from one sample, sequenced in a study of cytomegalovirus exposure and HLA in healthy donors. This table comes from immunoSEQ multiplex PCR, and its TCRdb copy is limited to in-frame clones, with some not included. There are about 97,000 clones in the sample; more than 70% occur only once, and about 3.6% lies in the top ten. The specimen sequenced was PBMCs. Receptors originate from a man aged 25 to 40 in good health and CMV-seronegative. Both conserved end residues are part of each CDR3.

TRBJ1-1 | TRBV4-1 | CASRHEIRRTGRGTEAFF
TRBJ2-5 | TRBV2 | CASMRDRGPETQYF
TRBJ1-5 | TRBV5-6 | CASGQGGQPQHF
TRBJ2-1 | TRBV7-2 | CASSRTREITNEQFF
TRBJ1-1 | TRBV14 | CASSLTANTEAFF
TRBJ2-3 | TRBV5-1 | CASSFDIADTQYF
TRBJ2-3 | TRBV10-2 | CASSESTQLAGVLDTQYF
TRBJ1-2 | TRBV5-5 | CASSLAQGGYTF
TRBJ1-2 | TRBV4-3 | CASSQESAGQGFGGYTF
TRBJ1-2 | TRBV5-4 | CASSLDVATYGYTF
TRBJ2-1 | TRBV4-1 | CASSQDREQFF
TRBJ1-1 | TRBV10-3 | CATSREDGGEAFF
TRBJ1-5 | TRBV7-8 | CASSSSTTGRNQPQHF
TRBJ2-4 | TRBV29-1 | CSVGSRGKPGLAGGPSKNIQYF
TRBJ2-3 | TRBV6-4 | CASSVQGTEGTDTQYF
TRBJ2-1 | TRBV7-9 | CASSLVKLAENEQFF
TRBJ2-3 | TRBV6-1 | CASSERRKTSTDTQYF
TRBJ1-2 | TRBV5-1 | CASSGGADGYTF